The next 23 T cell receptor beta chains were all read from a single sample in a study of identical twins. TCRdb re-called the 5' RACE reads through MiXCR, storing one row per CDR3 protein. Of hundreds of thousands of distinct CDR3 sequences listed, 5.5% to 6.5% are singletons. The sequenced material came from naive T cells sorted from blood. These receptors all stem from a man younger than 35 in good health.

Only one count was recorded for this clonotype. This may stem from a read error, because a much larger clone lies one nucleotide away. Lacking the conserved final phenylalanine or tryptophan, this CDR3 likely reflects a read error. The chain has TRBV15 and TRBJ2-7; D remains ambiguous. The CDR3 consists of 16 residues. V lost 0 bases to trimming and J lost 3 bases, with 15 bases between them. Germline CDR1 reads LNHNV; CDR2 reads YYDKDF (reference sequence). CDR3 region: CATSRDRVASLYEQYS. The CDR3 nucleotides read TGTGCCACCAGCAGAGATAGGGTCGCTAGTCTCTACGAGCAGTACTCC.

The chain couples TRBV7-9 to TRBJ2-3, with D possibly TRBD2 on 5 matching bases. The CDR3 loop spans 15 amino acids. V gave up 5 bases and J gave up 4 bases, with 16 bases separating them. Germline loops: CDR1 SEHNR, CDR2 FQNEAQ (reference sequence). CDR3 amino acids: CASSLSRVRPDTQYF. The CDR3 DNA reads TGTGCCAGCAGCCTTTCGCGGGTCCGTCCAGATACGCAGTATTTT.

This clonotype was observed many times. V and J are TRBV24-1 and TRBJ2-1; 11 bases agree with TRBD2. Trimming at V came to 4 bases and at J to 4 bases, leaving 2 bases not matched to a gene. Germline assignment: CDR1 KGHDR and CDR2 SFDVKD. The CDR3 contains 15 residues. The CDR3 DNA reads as TGTGCCACCAGTGAGGGACTAGCGGTATACAATGAGCAGTTCTTC. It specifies CATSEGLAVYNEQFF.

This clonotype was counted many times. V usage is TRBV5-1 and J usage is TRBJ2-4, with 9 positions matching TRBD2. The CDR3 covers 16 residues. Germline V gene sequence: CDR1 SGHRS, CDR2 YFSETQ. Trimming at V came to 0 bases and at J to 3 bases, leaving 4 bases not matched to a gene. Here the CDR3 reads CASSLGTSEGKNIQYF. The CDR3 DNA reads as TGCGCCAGCAGCTTGGGGACTAGCGAGGGCAAAAACATTCAGTACTTC.

The CDR3 here is CAISEAGQMNTEAFF. DNA of the CDR3: TGTGCCATCAGTGAGGCGGGACAGATGAACACTGAAGCTTTCTTT. The rearrangement links TRBV10-3 to TRBJ1-1; 7 nucleotides agree with TRBD1. Germline loops: CDR1 ENHRY, CDR2 SYGVKD. The J segment lost 0 bases and the V segment lost 2 bases, leaving 3 bases of the junction unmatched. The CDR3 extends over 15 amino acids.

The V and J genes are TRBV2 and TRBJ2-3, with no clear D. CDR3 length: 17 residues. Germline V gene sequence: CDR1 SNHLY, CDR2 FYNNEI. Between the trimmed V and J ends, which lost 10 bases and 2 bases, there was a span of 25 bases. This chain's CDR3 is CAIFAVGKWENTDTQYF. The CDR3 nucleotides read TGTGCCATCTTCGCGGTGGGGAAGTGGGAAAACACAGATACGCAGTATTTT.

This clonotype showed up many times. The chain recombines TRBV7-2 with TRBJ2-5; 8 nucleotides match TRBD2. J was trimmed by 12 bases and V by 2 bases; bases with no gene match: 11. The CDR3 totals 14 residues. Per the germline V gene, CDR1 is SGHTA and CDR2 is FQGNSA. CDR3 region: CASSLTNGRDHKYF. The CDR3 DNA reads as TGTGCCAGCAGCTTAACCAACGGGAGGGACCACAAGTACTTC.

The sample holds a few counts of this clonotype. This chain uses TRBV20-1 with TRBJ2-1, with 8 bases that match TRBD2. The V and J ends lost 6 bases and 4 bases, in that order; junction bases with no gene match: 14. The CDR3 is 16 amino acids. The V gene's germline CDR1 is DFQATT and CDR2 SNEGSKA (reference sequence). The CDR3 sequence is CSARRSGSWRYNEQFF. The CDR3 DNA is TGCAGTGCCCGAAGGAGCGGGAGCTGGCGATACAATGAGCAGTTCTTC.

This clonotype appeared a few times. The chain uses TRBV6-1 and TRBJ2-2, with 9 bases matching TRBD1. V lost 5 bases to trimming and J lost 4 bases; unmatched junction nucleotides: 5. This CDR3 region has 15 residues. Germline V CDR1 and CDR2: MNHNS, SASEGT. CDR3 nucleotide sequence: TGTGCCAGCAGTAAATACAGGGGGCCCACCGGGGAGCTGTTTTTT. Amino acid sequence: CASSKYRGPTGELFF.

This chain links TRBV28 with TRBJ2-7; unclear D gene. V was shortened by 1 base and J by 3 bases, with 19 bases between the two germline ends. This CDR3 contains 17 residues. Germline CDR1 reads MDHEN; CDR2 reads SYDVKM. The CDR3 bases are TGTGCCAGCAGTTTATACGGCCTCTCCCTCTTCTACTACGAGCAGTACTTC. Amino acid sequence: CASSLYGLSLFYYEQYF.

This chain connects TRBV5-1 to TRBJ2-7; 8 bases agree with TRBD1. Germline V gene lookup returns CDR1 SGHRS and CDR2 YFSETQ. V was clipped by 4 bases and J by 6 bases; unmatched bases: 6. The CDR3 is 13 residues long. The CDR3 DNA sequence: TGCGCCAGCAGCGCGGGACAGGATGTCGAGCAGTACTTC. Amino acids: CASSAGQDVEQYF.

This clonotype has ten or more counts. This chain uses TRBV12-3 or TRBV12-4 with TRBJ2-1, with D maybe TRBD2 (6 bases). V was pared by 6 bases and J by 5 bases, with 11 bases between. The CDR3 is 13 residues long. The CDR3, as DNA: TGTGCCAGCAGGGAGGGCTGGGACAATGAGCAGTTCTTC. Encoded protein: CASREGWDNEQFF.

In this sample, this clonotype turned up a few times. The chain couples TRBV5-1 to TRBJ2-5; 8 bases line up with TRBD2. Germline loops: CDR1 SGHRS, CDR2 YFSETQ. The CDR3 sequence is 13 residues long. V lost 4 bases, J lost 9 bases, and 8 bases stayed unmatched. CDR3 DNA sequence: TGCGCCAGCAGCAGGACGAGCGGGGGTTCCCAGTACTTC. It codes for CASSRTSGGSQYF.

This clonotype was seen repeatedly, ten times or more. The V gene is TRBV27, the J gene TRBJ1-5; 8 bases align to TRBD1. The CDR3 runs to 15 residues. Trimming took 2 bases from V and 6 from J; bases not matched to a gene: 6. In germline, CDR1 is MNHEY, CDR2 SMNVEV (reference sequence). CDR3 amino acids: CASSLGQGGGQPQHF. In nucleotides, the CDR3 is TGTGCCAGCAGTTTAGGACAGGGCGGAGGTCAGCCCCAGCATTTT.

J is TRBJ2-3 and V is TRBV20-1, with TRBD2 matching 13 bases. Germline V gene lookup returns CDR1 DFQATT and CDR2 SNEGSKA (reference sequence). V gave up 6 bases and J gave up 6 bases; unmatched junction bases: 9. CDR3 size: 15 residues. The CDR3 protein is CSAAGTSGNVDTQYF. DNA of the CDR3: TGCAGTGCGGCCGGGACTAGCGGGAACGTCGATACGCAGTATTTT.

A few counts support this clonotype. The CDR3 here is CSAVPPQGSNEKLFF. In nucleotides, the CDR3 is TGCAGTGCTGTCCCCCCCCAGGGAAGTAATGAAAAACTGTTTTTT. The V gene is TRBV20-1, the J gene TRBJ1-4, with a tentative D call TRBD1 (5 bases). Germline V gene sequence: CDR1 DFQATT, CDR2 SNEGSKA (reference sequence). CDR3 size: 15 residues. V lost 5 bases and J 4 bases, leaving 17 bases between the germline ends.

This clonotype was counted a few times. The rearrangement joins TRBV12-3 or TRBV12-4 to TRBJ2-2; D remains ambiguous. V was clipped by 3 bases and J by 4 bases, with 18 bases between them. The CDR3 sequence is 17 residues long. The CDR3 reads CASSFPPSTRGTGELFF. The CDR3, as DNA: TGTGCCAGCAGTTTTCCCCCCTCCACCCGTGGCACCGGGGAGCTGTTTTTT.

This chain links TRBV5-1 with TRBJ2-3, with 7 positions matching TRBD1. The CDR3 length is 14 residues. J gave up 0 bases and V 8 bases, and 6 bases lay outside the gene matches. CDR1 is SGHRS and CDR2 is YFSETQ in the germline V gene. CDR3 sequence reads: CASQGDPSTDTQYF. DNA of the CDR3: TGCGCCAGTCAGGGGGACCCTAGCACAGATACGCAGTATTTT.

CDR3 DNA: TGTGCCAGCGGCCGGAACAGGGAGACCACCGGGGAGCTGTTTTTT. Amino acids: CASGRNRETTGELFF. V gene TRBV6-1 combines with J gene TRBJ2-2; the D gene is possibly TRBD1 (6 bases). The CDR3 sequence is 15 residues long. V dropped 8 bases and J dropped 4 bases, with 17 bases sitting between them. Germline V gene sequence: CDR1 MNHNS, CDR2 SASEGT.

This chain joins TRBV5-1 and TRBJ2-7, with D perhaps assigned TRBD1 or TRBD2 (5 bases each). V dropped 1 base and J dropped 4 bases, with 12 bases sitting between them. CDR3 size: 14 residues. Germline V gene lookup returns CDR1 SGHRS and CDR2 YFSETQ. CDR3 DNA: TGCGCCAGCAGCTTGACGGGGCCAAGGTACGAGCAGTACTTC. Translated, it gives CASSLTGPRYEQYF.

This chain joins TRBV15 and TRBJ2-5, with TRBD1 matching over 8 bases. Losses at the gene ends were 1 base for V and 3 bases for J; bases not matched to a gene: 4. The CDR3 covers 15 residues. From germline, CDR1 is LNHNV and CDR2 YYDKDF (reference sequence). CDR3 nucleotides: TGTGCCACCAGCAGAGGACAGGGGATAGAAGAGACCCAGTACTTC. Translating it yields CATSRGQGIEETQYF.

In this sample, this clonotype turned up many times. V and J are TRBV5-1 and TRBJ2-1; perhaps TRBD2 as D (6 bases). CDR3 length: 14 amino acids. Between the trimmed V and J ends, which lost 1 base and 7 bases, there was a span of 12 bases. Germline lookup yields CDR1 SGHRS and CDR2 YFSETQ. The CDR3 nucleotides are TGCGCCAGCAGCTTGACGGGCGGGGTGAATGAGCAGTTCTTC. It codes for CASSLTGGVNEQFF.

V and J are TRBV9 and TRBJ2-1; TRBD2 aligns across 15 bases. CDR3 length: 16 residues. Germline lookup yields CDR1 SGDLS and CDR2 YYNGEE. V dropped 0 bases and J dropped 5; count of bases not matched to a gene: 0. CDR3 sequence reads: CASSVGTSGRDNEQFF. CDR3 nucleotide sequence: TGTGCCAGCAGCGTAGGGACTAGCGGGAGGGACAATGAGCAGTTCTTC. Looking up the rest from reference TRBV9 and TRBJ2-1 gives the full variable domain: DSGVTQTPKHLITATGQRVTLRCSPRSGDLSVYWYQQSLDQGLQFLIQYYNGEERAKGNILERFSAQQFPDLHSELNLSSLELGDSALYFCASSVGTSGRDNEQFFGPGTRLTVL.